One sample yielded the 20 T cell receptor beta chains listed below, sequenced in a study of T-cell memory formation after mild COVID-19. A single record per CDR3 protein comes from TCRdb applying MiXCR to the 5' RACE reads. The table has a few hundred thousand distinct CDR3 sequences, roughly 13% seen once. The sequencing sample was made of PBMCs or a T cell subset sorted from them (not recorded which). The origin of the receptors is a man in his late teens or twenties who had mild COVID-19 (a few samples of this study predate the infection). Cell type and time point are not known.

Ten or more counts support this clonotype. This CDR3 reads CASSLSGDSGGANYGYTF. As DNA, the CDR3 is TGCGCCAGCAGCTTGTCCGGAGACTCAGGAGGAGCTAACTATGGCTACACCTTC. The chain has TRBV5-1 and TRBJ1-2; D uncertain. V was shortened by 1 base and J by 0 bases, with 19 bases between the two germline ends. Germline CDR1 and CDR2: SGHRS and YFSETQ. CDR3 length equals 18 residues.

The chain uses TRBV20-1 and TRBJ1-3; D is unresolved. V was cut by 6 bases and J by 0 bases, with 12 bases left in between. This CDR3 contains 14 residues. Germline-derived CDR1 and CDR2 are DFQATT and SNEGSKA (reference sequence). Here the CDR3 reads CSAARGISGNTIYF. Here the CDR3 DNA reads TGCAGTGCCGCCCGGGGTATCTCTGGAAACACCATATATTTT.

This chain connects TRBV12-3 or TRBV12-4 to TRBJ2-3, with 7 bases lining up with TRBD2. This CDR3 is 15 amino acids long. V shed 6 bases, J shed 6 bases, and the junction held 12 bases outside the gene matches. CDR3: CASRGGGSGVDTQYF. The CDR3 DNA is TGTGCCAGCAGGGGCGGGGGTTCTGGGGTCGATACGCAGTATTTT.

The rearrangement links TRBV4-2 to TRBJ2-7, with D unresolved. CDR3 length equals 13 residues. V was trimmed by 3 bases and J by 2 bases, leaving 8 bases between them. Germline-derived CDR1 and CDR2 are LGHNA and YNFKEQ. The CDR3 spells CASSQDGPYEQYF. DNA for the CDR3: TGTGCCAGCAGCCAGGACGGTCCCTACGAGCAGTACTTC.

In this sample, this clonotype turned up a few times. The chain carries TRBV5-1 and TRBJ1-5, with a tentative D call TRBD1 (6 bases). The CDR3 consists of 14 residues. CDR1 and CDR2 from the germline V gene are SGHRS and YFSETQ. The germline V and J ends were trimmed by 4 bases and 5 bases, with 13 bases remaining between them. CDR3 region: CASSPGTSDQPQHF. The CDR3 bases are TGCGCCAGCAGCCCAGGGACATCAGATCAGCCCCAGCATTTT. The variable domain in full, completed from reference TRBV5-1 and TRBJ1-5, reads KAGVTQTPRYLIKTRGQQVTLSCSPISGHRSVSWYQQTPGQGLQFLFEYFSETQRNKGNFPGRFSGRQFSNSRSEMNVSTLELGDSALYLCASSPGTSDQPQHFGDGTRLSIL.

The chain employs TRBV6-2 or TRBV6-3 and TRBJ2-7; 8 nucleotides match TRBD2. The CDR3 runs to 13 residues. Germline V gene data show CDR1 as MNHEY and CDR2 as SVGEGT. V trimming: 5 bases; J trimming: 3 bases; junction bases outside the gene matches: 3. CDR3 sequence: CASSRAGVYEQYF. The DNA of the CDR3 is TGTGCCAGCAGTAGAGCGGGGGTCTACGAGCAGTACTTC.

This clonotype was counted a few times. The genes are TRBV29-1 and TRBJ2-2, with 8 bases aligning to TRBD2. V gave up 3 bases and J gave up 6 bases; unmatched junction bases: 9. The CDR3 has 15 amino acids. Germline CDR1 SQVTM, CDR2 ANQGSEA. The DNA of the CDR3 is TGCAGCGTTGACGGCCTAGCGGGTACCCCCGGGGAGCTGTTTTTT. Its translation: CSVDGLAGTPGELFF.

This clonotype was detected a few times. The chain is built from TRBV6-5 and TRBJ2-3, with TRBD2 matching over 10 bases. This CDR3 has 15 amino acids. Unmatched junction bases numbered 8, after V lost 5 bases and J lost 6 bases. Germline CDR1 reads MNHEY; CDR2 reads SVGAGI. The CDR3 region is CASSTPSGGGDTQYF. The CDR3 DNA reads as TGTGCCAGCAGTACCCCTAGCGGGGGAGGGGATACGCAGTATTTT.

The chain carries TRBV7-3 and TRBJ1-2; no clear D. The CDR3 sequence is 15 residues long. Trimming pared 5 bases from V and 8 bases from J, leaving 21 bases between. CDR1 is SGHTA, CDR2 FQGTGA, per germline. The chain's CDR3 is CASSPEGAPAEGYTF. DNA for the CDR3: TGTGCCAGCAGCCCCGAAGGCGCCCCTGCGGAAGGCTACACCTTC.

The gene calls are TRBV24-1 and TRBJ2-2; D unclear. The V end lost 3 bases, the J end lost 6 bases, and 4 bases lay between the germline ends. CDR1 and CDR2 (germline): KGHDR, SFDVKD. This CDR3 contains 12 residues. CDR3 loop: CATSDPPGELFF. DNA for the CDR3: TGTGCCACCAGTGATCCGCCCGGGGAGCTGTTTTTT.

This chain links TRBV5-5 with TRBJ2-4, with 9 positions matching TRBD1. Trimming at V came to 0 bases and at J to 9 bases, leaving 4 bases not matched to a gene. Germline V lookup: CDR1 SGHKS, CDR2 YYEKEE (reference sequence). This CDR3 spans 14 amino acids. This CDR3 is CASSLEATGGIQYF. The CDR3 DNA reads TGTGCCAGCAGCTTGGAGGCGACAGGGGGCATTCAGTACTTC.

The chain recombines TRBV4-3 with TRBJ1-2; D may be TRBD1 (5 bases). The ends were cut back, 0 bases at V and 4 bases at J, with 15 bases in the middle. Per the germline V gene, CDR1 is LGHNA and CDR2 is YSLEER. The CDR3 loop spans 16 amino acids. The CDR3 coding sequence is TGCGCCAGCAGCCAAGACCCCGGTCAAGGGGCCTATGGCTACACCTTC. Residues: CASSQDPGQGAYGYTF.

The chain uses TRBV5-1 and TRBJ1-1; D unresolved. Between the trimmed V and J ends, which lost 0 bases and 4 bases, there was a span of 10 bases. Germline CDR1 and CDR2: SGHRS and YFSETQ. The CDR3 is made up of 14 amino acids. The CDR3 DNA sequence: TGCGCCAGCAGCTTGGATACGAGAGGCACTGAAGCTTTCTTT. Translated: CASSLDTRGTEAFF.

The chain uses TRBV6-5 and TRBJ2-1; 9 nucleotides agree with TRBD1. The CDR3 is 14 residues long. Germline V gene lookup returns CDR1 MNHEY and CDR2 SVGAGI. V lost 5 bases and J lost 5; bases outside the gene matches: 4. As DNA, the CDR3 is TGTGCCAGCAGTCGTTGGACAGGGGACAATGAGCAGTTCTTC. Translated, it gives CASSRWTGDNEQFF.

This clonotype was picked up many times. The chain carries TRBV11-2 and TRBJ2-7; D is tentatively TRBD1 or TRBD2 (5 bases each). Germline lookup yields CDR1 SGHAT and CDR2 FQNNGV. There are 14 residues in the CDR3. V was clipped by 3 bases and J by 0 bases, with 9 bases between them. The CDR3 protein is CASSFEGTSYEQYF. The CDR3 bases are TGTGCCAGCAGCTTTGAGGGGACCTCCTACGAGCAGTACTTC.

V and J are TRBV15 and TRBJ1-1; D possibly corresponds to TRBD1 (5 bases). Between the trimmed V and J ends, which lost 0 bases and 1 base, there was a span of 6 bases. The CDR3 length is 14 residues. Germline-derived CDR1 and CDR2 are LNHNV and YYDKDF (reference sequence). The CDR3 DNA reads as TGTGCCACCAGCAGAGACACAGGGAACACTGAAGCTTTCTTT. This codes for CATSRDTGNTEAFF.

This clonotype turned up a few times. V gene TRBV18 combines with J gene TRBJ1-1; D not certain. Germline V gives CDR1 KGHSH, CDR2 LQKENI. Trimming stripped 2 bases from V and 3 bases from J, with 10 bases between. The CDR3 spans 14 residues. The CDR3 loop reads CASSPGVWDTEAFF. The CDR3 DNA is TGTGCCAGCTCACCAGGGGTCTGGGACACTGAAGCTTTCTTT.

This chain connects TRBV2 to TRBJ1-2, with a weak D call TRBD1 (5 bases). The germline V gene encodes CDR1 SNHLY and CDR2 FYNNEI. The CDR3 is 13 amino acids. V was pared by 11 bases and J by 4 bases, with 17 bases between. This chain's CDR3 is CASQVEGSYGYTF. CDR3 DNA: TGTGCCTCCCAAGTGGAGGGGTCCTATGGCTACACCTTC.

This clonotype was seen only a few times. The chain has TRBV7-9 and TRBJ2-2; no clear D gene. Germline values: CDR1 SEHNR, CDR2 FQNEAQ (reference sequence). Trimming took 8 bases from V and 2 from J, leaving 12 bases between them. This CDR3 region has 14 residues. The CDR3 reads CASPEISNTGELFF. The CDR3 DNA sequence: TGTGCCAGCCCCGAAATCAGTAACACCGGGGAGCTGTTTTTT.

This clonotype has a handful of counts. The chain joins TRBV4-1 to TRBJ2-5; 7 bases are a match to TRBD2. Germline assignment: CDR1 MGHRA and CDR2 YSYEKL. The CDR3 loop spans 23 amino acids. J gave up 5 bases and V 3 bases, and 33 bases lay outside the gene matches. This CDR3 reads CASSQGTRASHWGDRRGGETQYF. The CDR3 nucleotides read TGCGCCAGCAGCCAGGGTACAAGAGCGTCTCATTGGGGCGACCGCCGGGGAGGGGAGACCCAGTACTTC.